This T cell receptor beta chain was retrieved from a study of T cell responses to AZD1222 COVID-19 vaccine. The study, taken as a whole, reports: The donor cohort was predominantly white British with a female majority, and clonal diversity may have been underestimated.

Germline CDR1 reads MNHEY; CDR2 reads SVGAGI. This CDR3 spans 11 amino acids. V dropped 2 bases and J dropped 4 bases, with 0 bases sitting between them. Data came from immunoSEQ multiplex PCR; TCRdb stores just in-frame clones and leaves some out. The sample gives approximately 210,000 clones, about 89% of which show up once; about 3.5% is in the top ten. Note on this clone: As yet, its antigen is unknown.

Sequences were derived from peripheral blood, sampled 28 days after the second AZD1222 dose. The clonotype originates from an adult who received the AZD1222 COVID-19 vaccine. The gene calls are TRBV6-5 and TRBJ1-3; D uncertain. CDR3 DNA: TGTGCCAGCAGTTACGGAAACACCATATATTTT. It yields the protein CASSYGNTIYF.